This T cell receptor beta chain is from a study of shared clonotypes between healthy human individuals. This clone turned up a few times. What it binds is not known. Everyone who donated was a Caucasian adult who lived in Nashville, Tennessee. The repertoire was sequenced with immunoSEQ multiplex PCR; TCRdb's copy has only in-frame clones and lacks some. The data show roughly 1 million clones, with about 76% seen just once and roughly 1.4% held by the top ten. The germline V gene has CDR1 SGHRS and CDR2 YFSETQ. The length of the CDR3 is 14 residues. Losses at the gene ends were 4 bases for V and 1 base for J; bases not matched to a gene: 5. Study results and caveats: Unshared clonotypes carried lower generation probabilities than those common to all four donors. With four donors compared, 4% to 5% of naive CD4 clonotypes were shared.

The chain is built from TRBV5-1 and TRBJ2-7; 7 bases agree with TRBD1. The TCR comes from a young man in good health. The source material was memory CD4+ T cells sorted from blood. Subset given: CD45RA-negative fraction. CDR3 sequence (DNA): TGCGCCAGCAGCGACAGGGCAGGGTCCTACGAGCAGTACTTC. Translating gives CASSDRAGSYEQYF.